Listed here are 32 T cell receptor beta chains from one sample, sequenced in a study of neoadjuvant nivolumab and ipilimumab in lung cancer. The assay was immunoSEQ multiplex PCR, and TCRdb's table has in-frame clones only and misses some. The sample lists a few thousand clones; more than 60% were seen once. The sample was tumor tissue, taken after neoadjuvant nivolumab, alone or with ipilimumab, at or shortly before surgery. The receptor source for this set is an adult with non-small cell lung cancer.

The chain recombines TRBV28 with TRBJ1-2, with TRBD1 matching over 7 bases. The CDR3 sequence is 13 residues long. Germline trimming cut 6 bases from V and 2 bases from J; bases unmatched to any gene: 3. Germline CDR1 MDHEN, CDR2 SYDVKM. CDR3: CASRPQGNYGYTF. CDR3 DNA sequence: TGTGCCAGCAGGCCACAGGGGAACTATGGCTACACCTTC.

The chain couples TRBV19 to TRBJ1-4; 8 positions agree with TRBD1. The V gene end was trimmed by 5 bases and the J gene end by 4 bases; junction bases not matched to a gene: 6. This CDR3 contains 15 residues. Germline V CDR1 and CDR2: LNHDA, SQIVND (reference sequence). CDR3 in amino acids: CASSPPGQVNEKLFF. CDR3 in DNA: TGTGCCAGTAGTCCCCCGGGACAGGTTAATGAAAAACTGTTTTTT.

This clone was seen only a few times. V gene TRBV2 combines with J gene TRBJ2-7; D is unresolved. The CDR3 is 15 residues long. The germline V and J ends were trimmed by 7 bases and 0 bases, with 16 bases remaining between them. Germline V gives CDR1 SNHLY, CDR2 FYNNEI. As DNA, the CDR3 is TGTGCCAGCAATACGAGAATCCCCCTCTCCTACGAGCAGTACTTC. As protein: CASNTRIPLSYEQYF.

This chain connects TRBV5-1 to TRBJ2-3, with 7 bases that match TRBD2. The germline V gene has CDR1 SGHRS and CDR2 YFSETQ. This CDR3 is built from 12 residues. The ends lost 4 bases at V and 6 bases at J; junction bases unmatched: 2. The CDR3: CASSLGGDTQYF. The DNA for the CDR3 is TGCGCCAGCAGCCTGGGAGGGGATACGCAGTATTTT.

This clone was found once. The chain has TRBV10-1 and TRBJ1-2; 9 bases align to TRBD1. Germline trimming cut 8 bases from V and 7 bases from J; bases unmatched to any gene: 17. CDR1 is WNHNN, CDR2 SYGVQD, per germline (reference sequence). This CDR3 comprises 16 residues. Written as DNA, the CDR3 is TGCGCCAGCGAAGCGGGACAGGGTTTTTCCAAGTTTGGCTACACCTTC. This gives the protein CASEAGQGFSKFGYTF.

In DNA form, the CDR3 reads TGTGCCAGCAGCCCCGACCCCTCGAGCACAGATACGCAGTATTTT. Encoded protein: CASSPDPSSTDTQYF. This sequence joins TRBV5-4 and TRBJ2-3; D uncertain. Germline V gene lookup returns CDR1 SGHNT and CDR2 YYREEE (reference sequence). V was cut by 4 bases and J by 0 bases, with 12 bases left in between. This CDR3 has 15 residues.

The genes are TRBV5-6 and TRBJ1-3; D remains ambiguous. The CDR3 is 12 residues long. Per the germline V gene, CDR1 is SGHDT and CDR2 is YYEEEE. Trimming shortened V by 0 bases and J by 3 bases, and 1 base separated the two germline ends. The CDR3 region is CASSLVGNTIYF. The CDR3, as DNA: TGTGCCAGCAGCTTGGTTGGAAACACCATATATTTT.

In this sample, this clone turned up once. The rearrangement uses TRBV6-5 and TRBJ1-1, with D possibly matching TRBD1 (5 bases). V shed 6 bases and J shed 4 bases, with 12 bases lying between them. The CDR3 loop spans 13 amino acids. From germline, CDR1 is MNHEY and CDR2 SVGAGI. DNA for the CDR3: TGTGCCAGCAGCCTAATAGGGGTCACTGAAGCTTTCTTT. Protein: CASSLIGVTEAFF.

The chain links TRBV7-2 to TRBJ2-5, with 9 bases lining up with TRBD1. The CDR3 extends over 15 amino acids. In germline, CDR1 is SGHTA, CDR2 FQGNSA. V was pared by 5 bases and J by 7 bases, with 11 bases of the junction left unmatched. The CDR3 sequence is CASSPQQGALGTQYF. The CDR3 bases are TGTGCCAGCAGCCCTCAACAGGGGGCCTTAGGGACCCAGTACTTC.

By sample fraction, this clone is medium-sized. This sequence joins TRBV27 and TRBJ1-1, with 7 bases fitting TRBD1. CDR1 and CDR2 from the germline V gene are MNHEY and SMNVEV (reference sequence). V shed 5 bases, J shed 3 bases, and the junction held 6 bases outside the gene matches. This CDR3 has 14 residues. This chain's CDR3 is CASSTNQGDTEAFF. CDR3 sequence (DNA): TGTGCCAGCAGTACGAACCAGGGGGACACTGAAGCTTTCTTT.

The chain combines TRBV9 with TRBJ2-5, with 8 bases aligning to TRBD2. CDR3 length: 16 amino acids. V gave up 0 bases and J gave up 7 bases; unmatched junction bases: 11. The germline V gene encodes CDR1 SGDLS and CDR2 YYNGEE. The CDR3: CASSVGAGEGKGTQYF. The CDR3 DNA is TGTGCCAGCAGCGTAGGAGCGGGGGAAGGTAAAGGGACCCAGTACTTC.

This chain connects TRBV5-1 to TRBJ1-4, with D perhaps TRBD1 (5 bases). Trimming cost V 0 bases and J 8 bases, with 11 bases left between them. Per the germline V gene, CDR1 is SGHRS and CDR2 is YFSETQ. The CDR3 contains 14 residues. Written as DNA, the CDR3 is TGCGCCAGCAGCTTGGCCGGGGGGGAAGAAAAACTGTTTTTT. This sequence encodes CASSLAGGEEKLFF.

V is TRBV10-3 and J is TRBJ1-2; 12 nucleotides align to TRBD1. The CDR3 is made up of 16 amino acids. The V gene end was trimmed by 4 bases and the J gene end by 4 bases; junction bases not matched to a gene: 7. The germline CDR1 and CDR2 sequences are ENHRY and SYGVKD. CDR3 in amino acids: CAISGGTGGNSYGYTF. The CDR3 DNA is TGTGCCATCAGTGGGGGGACAGGGGGCAATAGCTATGGCTACACCTTC.

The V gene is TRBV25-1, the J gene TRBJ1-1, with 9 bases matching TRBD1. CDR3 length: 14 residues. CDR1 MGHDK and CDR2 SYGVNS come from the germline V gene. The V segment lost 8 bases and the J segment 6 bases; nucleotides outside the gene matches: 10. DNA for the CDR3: TGTGCCAGCGGACTGACAGGGGGGCGGTCTGAAGCTTTCTTT. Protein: CASGLTGGRSEAFF.

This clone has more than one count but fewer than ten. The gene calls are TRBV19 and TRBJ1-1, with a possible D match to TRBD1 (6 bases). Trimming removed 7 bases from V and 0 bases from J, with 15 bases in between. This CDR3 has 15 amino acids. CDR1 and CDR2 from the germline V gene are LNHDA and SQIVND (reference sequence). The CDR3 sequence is CASTARGGLNTEAFF. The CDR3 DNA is TGTGCCAGTACCGCCCGGGGGGGGCTGAACACTGAAGCTTTCTTT.

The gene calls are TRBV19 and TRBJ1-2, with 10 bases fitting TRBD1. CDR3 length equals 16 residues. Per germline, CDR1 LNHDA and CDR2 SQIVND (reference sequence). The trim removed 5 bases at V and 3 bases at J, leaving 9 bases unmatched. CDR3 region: CASSPRTGGTYYGYTF. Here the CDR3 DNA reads TGTGCCAGTAGTCCTCGGACAGGGGGGACTTACTATGGCTACACCTTC.

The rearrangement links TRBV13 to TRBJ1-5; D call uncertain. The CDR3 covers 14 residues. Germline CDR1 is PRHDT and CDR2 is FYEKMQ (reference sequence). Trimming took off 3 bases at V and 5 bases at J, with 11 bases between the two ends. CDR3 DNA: TGTGCCAGCAGCTTCGGGAAGGGTTATCAGCCCCAGCATTTT. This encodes CASSFGKGYQPQHF.

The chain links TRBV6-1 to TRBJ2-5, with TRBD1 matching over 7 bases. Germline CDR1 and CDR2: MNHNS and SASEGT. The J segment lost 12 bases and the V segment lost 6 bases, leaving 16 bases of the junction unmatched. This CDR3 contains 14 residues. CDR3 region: CASSPGTDKYHKYF. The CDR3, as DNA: TGTGCCAGCAGCCCCGGGACAGATAAATATCACAAGTACTTC.

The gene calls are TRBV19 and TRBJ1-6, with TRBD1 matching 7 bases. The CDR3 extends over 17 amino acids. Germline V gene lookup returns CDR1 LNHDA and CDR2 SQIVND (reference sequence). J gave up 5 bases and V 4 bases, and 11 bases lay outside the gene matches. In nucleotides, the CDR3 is TGTGCCAGTAGTACAACGAGGGGGCGCGGTAATAATTCACCCCTCCACTTT. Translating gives CASSTTRGRGNNSPLHF.

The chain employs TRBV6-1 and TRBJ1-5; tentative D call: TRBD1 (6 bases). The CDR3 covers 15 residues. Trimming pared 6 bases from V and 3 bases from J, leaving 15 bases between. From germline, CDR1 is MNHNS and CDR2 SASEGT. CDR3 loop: CASRRTASNNQPQHF. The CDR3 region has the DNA TGTGCCAGCAGGCGGACAGCATCTAACAATCAGCCCCAGCATTTT.

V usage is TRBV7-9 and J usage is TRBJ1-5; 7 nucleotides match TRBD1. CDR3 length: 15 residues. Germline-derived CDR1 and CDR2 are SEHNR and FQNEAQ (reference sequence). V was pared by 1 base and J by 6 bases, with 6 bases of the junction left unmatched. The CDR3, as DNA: TGTGCCAGCAGCTTAGGAGGGGGCGCGCTTCAGCCCCAGCATTTT. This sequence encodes CASSLGGGALQPQHF. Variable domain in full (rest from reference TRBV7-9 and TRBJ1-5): DTGVSQNPRHKITKRGQNVTFRCDPISEHNRLYWYRQTLGQGPEFLTYFQNEAQLEKSRLLSDRFSAERPKGSFSTLEIQRTEQGDSAMYLCASSLGGGALQPQHFGDGTRLSIL.

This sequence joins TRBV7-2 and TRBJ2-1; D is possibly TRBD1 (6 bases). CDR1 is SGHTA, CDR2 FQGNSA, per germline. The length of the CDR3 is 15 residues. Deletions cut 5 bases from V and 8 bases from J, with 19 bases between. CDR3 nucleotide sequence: TGTGCCAGCAGCCGAGCCACTCAGGGGCTGGATGAGCAGTTCTTC. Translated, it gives CASSRATQGLDEQFF.

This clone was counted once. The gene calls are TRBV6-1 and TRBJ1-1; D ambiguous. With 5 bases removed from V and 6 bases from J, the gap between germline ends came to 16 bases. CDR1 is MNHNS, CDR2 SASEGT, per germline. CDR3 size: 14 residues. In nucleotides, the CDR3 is TGTGCCAGCAGTCGGACGGTGGTGGGTCCTGAAGCTTTCTTT. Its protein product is CASSRTVVGPEAFF.

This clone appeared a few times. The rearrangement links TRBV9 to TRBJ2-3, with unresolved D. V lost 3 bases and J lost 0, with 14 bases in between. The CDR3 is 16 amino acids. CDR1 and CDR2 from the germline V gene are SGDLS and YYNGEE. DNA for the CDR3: TGTGCCAGCAGCGAGGCTAGATCTACTAGCACAGATACGCAGTATTTT. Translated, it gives CASSEARSTSTDTQYF. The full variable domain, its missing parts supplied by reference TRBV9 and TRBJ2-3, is DSGVTQTPKHLITATGQRVTLRCSPRSGDLSVYWYQQSLDQGLQFLIQYYNGEERAKGNILERFSAQQFPDLHSELNLSSLELGDSALYFCASSEARSTSTDTQYFGPGTRLTVL.

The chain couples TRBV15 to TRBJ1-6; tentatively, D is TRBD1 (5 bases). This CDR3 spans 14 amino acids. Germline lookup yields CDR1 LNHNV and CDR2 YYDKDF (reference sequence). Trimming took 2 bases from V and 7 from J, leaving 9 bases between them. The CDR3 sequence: CATSRTQENSPLHF. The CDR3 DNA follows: TGTGCCACCAGCAGAACACAGGAGAATTCACCCCTCCACTTT.

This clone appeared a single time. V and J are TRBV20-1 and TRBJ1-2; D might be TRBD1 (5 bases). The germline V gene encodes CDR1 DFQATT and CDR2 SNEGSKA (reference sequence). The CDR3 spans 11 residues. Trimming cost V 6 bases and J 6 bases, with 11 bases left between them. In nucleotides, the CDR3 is TGCAGTGCGGTCAGGGTAGATGGCTACACCTTC. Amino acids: CSAVRVDGYTF.

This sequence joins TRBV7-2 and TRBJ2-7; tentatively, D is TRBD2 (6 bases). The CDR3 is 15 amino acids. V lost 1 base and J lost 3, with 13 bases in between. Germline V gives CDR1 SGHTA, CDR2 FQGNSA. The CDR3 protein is CASSLGDGGYYEQYV. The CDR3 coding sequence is TGTGCCAGCAGCTTAGGTGACGGGGGTTACTACGAGCAGTACGTC.

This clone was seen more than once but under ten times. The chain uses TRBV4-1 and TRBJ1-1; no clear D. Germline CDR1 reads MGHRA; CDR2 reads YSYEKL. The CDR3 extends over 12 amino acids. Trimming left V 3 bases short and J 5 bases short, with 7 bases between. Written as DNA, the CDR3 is TGCGCCAGCAGCCACCGACGGACTGAAGCTTTCTTT. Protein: CASSHRRTEAFF.

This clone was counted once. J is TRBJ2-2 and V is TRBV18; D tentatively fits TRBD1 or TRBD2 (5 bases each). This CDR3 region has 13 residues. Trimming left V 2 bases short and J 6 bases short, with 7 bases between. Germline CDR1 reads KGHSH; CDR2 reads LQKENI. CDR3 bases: TGTGCCAGCTCACCAAGAGGGGCCGGGGAGCTGTTTTTT. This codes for CASSPRGAGELFF.

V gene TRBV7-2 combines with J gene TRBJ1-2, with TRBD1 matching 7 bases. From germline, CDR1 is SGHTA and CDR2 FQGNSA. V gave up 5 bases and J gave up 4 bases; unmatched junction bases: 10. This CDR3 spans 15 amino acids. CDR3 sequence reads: CASSPAPGQSYGYTF. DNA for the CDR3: TGTGCCAGCAGCCCCGCCCCGGGACAGAGCTATGGCTACACCTTC.

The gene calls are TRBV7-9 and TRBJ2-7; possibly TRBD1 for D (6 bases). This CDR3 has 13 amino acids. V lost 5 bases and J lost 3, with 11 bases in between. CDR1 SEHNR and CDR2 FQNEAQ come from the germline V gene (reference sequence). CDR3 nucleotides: TGTGCCAGCAGCGCCCCAGGGGTCTACGAGCAGTACTTC. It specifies CASSAPGVYEQYF.

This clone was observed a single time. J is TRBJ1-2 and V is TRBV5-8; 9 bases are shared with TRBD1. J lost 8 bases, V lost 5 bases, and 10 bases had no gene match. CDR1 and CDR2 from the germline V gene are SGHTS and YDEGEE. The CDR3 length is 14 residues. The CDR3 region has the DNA TGTGCCAGCAGGGCAACAGGGGGCGCAGGGGGCTACACCTTC. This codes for CASRATGGAGGYTF.